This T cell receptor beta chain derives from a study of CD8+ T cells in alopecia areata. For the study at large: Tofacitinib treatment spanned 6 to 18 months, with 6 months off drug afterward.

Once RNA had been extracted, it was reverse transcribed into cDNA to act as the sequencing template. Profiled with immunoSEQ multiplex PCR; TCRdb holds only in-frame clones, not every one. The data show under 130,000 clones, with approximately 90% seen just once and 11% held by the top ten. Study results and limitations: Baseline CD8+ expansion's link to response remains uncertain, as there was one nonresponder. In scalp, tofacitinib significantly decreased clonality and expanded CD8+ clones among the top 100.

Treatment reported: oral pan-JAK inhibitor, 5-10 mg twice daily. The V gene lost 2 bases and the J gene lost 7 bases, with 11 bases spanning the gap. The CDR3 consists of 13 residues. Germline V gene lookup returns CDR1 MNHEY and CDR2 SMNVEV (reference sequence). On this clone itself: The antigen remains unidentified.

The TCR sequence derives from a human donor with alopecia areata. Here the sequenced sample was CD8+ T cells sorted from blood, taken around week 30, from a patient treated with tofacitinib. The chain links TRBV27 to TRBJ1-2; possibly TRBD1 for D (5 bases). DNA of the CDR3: TGTGCCAGCAGTTTAATCGGGGGGTCTGGCTACACCTTC. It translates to CASSLIGGSGYTF.